One and the same sample provided the 22 T cell receptor beta chains below, sequenced in a study of T cell responses to AZD1222 COVID-19 vaccine. Clones were read by immunoSEQ multiplex PCR, and TCRdb kept only the in-frame ones, dropping some. The sample shows 75,000 to 90,000 clones, roughly 90% of them seen only once. The starting material was peripheral blood, obtained on day 0 of AZD1222 vaccination. The receptors were gathered from an adult in good health.

The V and J genes are TRBV5-6 and TRBJ2-7, with D maybe TRBD2 (6 bases). The CDR3 covers 15 residues. Between the trimmed V and J ends, which lost 1 base and 4 bases, there was a span of 15 bases. Per germline, CDR1 SGHDT and CDR2 YYEEEE. CDR3 protein: CASSLYSRGGYEQYF. Written as DNA, the CDR3 is TGTGCCAGCAGCTTGTACTCGCGGGGTGGATACGAGCAGTACTTC.

This clone is medium-sized (0.01 to 0.1%) by share. This rearrangement joins TRBV6-1 to TRBJ1-5; D unclear. The CDR3 sequence is 13 residues long. In germline, CDR1 is MNHNS, CDR2 SASEGT. The V end lost 7 bases, the J end lost 0 bases, and 7 bases lay between the germline ends. The CDR3, as DNA: TGTGCCAGCACTTGGATTAGCAATCAGCCCCAGCATTTT. This codes for CASTWISNQPQHF.

This rearrangement joins TRBV11-2 to TRBJ1-1; a possible D gene is TRBD1 (5 bases). Trimming stripped 1 base from V and 0 bases from J, with 12 bases between. The CDR3 has 16 residues. Germline V gene sequence: CDR1 SGHAT, CDR2 FQNNGV. CDR3 nucleotide sequence: TGTGCCAGCAGCTTAGGGAACAGGTTGATGAACACTGAAGCTTTCTTT. Residues: CASSLGNRLMNTEAFF. The entire variable domain, with the rest obtained from reference TRBV11-2 and TRBJ1-1, is as follows: EAGVAQSPRYKIIEKRQSVAFWCNPISGHATLYWYQQILGQGPKLLIQFQNNGVVDDSQLPKDRFSAERLKGVDSTLKIQPAKLEDSAVYLCASSLGNRLMNTEAFFGQGTRLTVV.

The chain combines TRBV3-1 (or the pseudogene TRBV3-2) with TRBJ1-4; D not certain. This CDR3 has 16 residues. Between the trimmed V and J ends, which lost 4 bases and 2 bases, there was a span of 14 bases. Germline loops: CDR1 LGHDT, CDR2 YNNKEL (reference sequence). CDR3 residues: CASSPIGAATNEKLFF. The CDR3 coding sequence is TGTGCCAGCAGCCCTATTGGCGCAGCTACTAATGAAAAACTGTTTTTT.

J is TRBJ2-2 and V is TRBV7-3; tentatively, D is TRBD2 (5 bases). The V gene's germline CDR1 is SGHTA and CDR2 FQGTGA. This CDR3 comprises 16 residues. V lost 5 bases and J 0 bases, leaving 13 bases between the germline ends. In DNA form, the CDR3 reads TGTGCCAGCAGCCAGGACTCACCTGCGAACACCGGGGAGCTGTTTTTT. Its protein is CASSQDSPANTGELFF.

The chain links TRBV11-2 to TRBJ1-3; D unresolved. V lost 4 bases to trimming and J lost 0 bases, with 16 bases between them. This CDR3 is built from 17 residues. Germline V gives CDR1 SGHAT, CDR2 FQNNGV. CDR3 in DNA: TGTGCCAGCAGCTATCTCCCTCGGACCCTCTCTGGAAACACCATATATTTT. Its translation is CASSYLPRTLSGNTIYF. The full variable domain, completed using reference TRBV11-2 and TRBJ1-3, is EAGVAQSPRYKIIEKRQSVAFWCNPISGHATLYWYQQILGQGPKLLIQFQNNGVVDDSQLPKDRFSAERLKGVDSTLKIQPAKLEDSAVYLCASSYLPRTLSGNTIYFGEGSWLTVV.

The chain is built from TRBV18 and TRBJ1-2; 8 nucleotides match TRBD1. This CDR3 has 18 residues. The V gene end was trimmed by 3 bases and the J gene end by 3 bases; junction bases not matched to a gene: 15. Looked up from germline, CDR1 is KGHSH and CDR2 is LQKENI. Here the CDR3 reads CASSPAARGQGADYGYTF. The CDR3, as DNA: TGTGCCAGCTCACCCGCCGCTCGTGGGCAGGGGGCAGACTATGGCTACACCTTC.

The rearrangement links TRBV6-2 or TRBV6-3 to TRBJ1-2, with unresolved D. Germline V gives CDR1 MNHEY, CDR2 SVGEGT. Trimming cost V 6 bases and J 3 bases, with 20 bases left between them. The CDR3 is made up of 16 amino acids. CDR3 sequence: CASSLRYSIDYYGYTF. CDR3 DNA: TGTGCCAGCAGCCTCCGCTACAGTATCGACTACTATGGCTACACCTTC.

A single count supports this clone. The V and J genes are TRBV6-6 and TRBJ1-4; D remains ambiguous. Germline V lookup: CDR1 MNHNY, CDR2 SVGAGI (reference sequence). The V gene lost 6 bases and the J gene lost 5 bases, with 13 bases spanning the gap. This CDR3 contains 14 residues. CDR3 nucleotides: TGTGCCAGCAGGGCCGGGGTAGAGAATGAAAAACTGTTTTTT. Protein: CASRAGVENEKLFF.

V gene TRBV4-3 combines with J gene TRBJ1-2; 7 bases match TRBD1. Trimming removed 4 bases from V and 5 bases from J; junction bases left unmatched: 25. The CDR3 runs 20 residues. Germline CDR1 LGHNA, CDR2 YSLEER. The CDR3 region is CASSPGPQGFVMSGKYGYTF. The CDR3 DNA reads as TGCGCCAGCAGCCCCGGGCCACAGGGGTTCGTGATGTCAGGGAAATATGGCTACACCTTC.

This clone was counted only a few times. This sequence joins TRBV6-1 and TRBJ1-2; D gene unclear. V was shortened by 7 bases and J by 0 bases, with 15 bases between the two germline ends. The germline V gene has CDR1 MNHNS and CDR2 SASEGT. This CDR3 has 15 residues. CDR3 region: CASKAKSLSNYGYTF. CDR3 nucleotide sequence: TGTGCCAGCAAGGCGAAGTCCCTTTCTAACTATGGCTACACCTTC.

The chain employs TRBV6-5 and TRBJ2-1, with D perhaps being TRBD1 or TRBD2 (6 bases each). The V and J ends lost 2 bases and 4 bases respectively, with 12 bases between them. This CDR3 has 15 residues. In germline, CDR1 is MNHEY, CDR2 SVGAGI. The CDR3 DNA is TGTGCCAGCAGTTACGAGGAGGGGGGTTACAATGAGCAGTTCTTC. It yields the protein CASSYEEGGYNEQFF.

This chain uses TRBV7-6 with TRBJ2-5; 7 bases line up with TRBD2. J lost 4 bases, V lost 4 bases, and 9 bases had no gene match. Germline V gene lookup returns CDR1 SGHVS and CDR2 FNYEAQ. This CDR3 comprises 15 residues. In nucleotides, the CDR3 is TGTGCCAGCAGCTCTCTCAGCGGGACCGGAGAGACCCAGTACTTC. Its protein is CASSSLSGTGETQYF.

The V and J genes are TRBV10-3 and TRBJ2-3, with unresolved D. CDR3 length: 16 amino acids. V was shortened by 0 bases and J by 0 bases, with 10 bases between the two germline ends. The germline V gene encodes CDR1 ENHRY and CDR2 SYGVKD. The CDR3 region has the DNA TGTGCCATCAGTGAGTCCCGGAGTAGAAGCACAGATACGCAGTATTTT. This sequence encodes CAISESRSRSTDTQYF.

The chain employs TRBV10-3 and TRBJ1-1; TRBD1 is a possible D gene (5 bases). V lost 0 bases and J lost 3, with 14 bases in between. In germline, CDR1 is ENHRY, CDR2 SYGVKD. This CDR3 is 16 amino acids long. The chain's CDR3 is CAISESGGVGDTEAFF. The CDR3, as DNA: TGTGCCATCAGTGAGTCGGGAGGGGTAGGGGACACTGAAGCTTTCTTT.

As DNA, the CDR3 is TGCGCCAGCAGCTTATCTCAGGGGGCTAACTATGGCTACACCTTC. Translating gives CASSLSQGANYGYTF. The chain couples TRBV5-1 to TRBJ1-2, with 7 bases identical to TRBD1. Germline values: CDR1 SGHRS, CDR2 YFSETQ. The CDR3 spans 15 residues. V was pared by 2 bases and J by 0 bases, with 4 bases of the junction left unmatched.

The table lists this clone with a count of one. The chain combines TRBV5-1 with TRBJ2-2, with D tentatively TRBD1 (6 bases). In germline, CDR1 is SGHRS, CDR2 YFSETQ. This CDR3 comprises 15 residues. Between the trimmed V and J ends, which lost 3 bases and 0 bases, there was a span of 9 bases. CDR3 residues: CASSYRDPNTGELFF. The DNA of the CDR3 is TGCGCCAGCAGCTACAGGGATCCGAACACCGGGGAGCTGTTTTTT.

The chain is built from TRBV25-1 and TRBJ2-7, with 11 bases fitting TRBD2. The germline gives CDR1 MGHDK, CDR2 SYGVNS. This CDR3 contains 16 residues. J gave up 5 bases and V 7 bases, and 13 bases lay outside the gene matches. CDR3: CASTGLADGPWNEQYF. CDR3 sequence (DNA): TGTGCCAGCACGGGACTAGCGGACGGTCCTTGGAACGAGCAGTACTTC.

The V gene is TRBV6-1, the J gene TRBJ1-2; D might be TRBD1 (6 bases). Germline CDR1 and CDR2: MNHNS and SASEGT. This CDR3 has 15 residues. V lost 2 bases, J lost 6 bases, and 16 bases lay in between. The CDR3 protein is CASSEYTYRVDGYTF. The CDR3 coding sequence is TGTGCCAGCAGTGAATATACGTACAGGGTAGATGGCTACACCTTC.

Only one count was recorded for this clone. This chain uses TRBV30 with TRBJ2-7; 8 nucleotides line up with TRBD1. J was trimmed by 9 bases and V by 4 bases; bases with no gene match: 8. Germline loops: CDR1 GTSNPN, CDR2 SVGIG (reference sequence). This CDR3 contains 12 residues. The CDR3 is CAWNYRGVGQYF. The CDR3 DNA is TGTGCCTGGAACTACAGGGGGGTAGGGCAGTACTTC. The complete variable domain, with remaining parts taken from reference TRBV30 and TRBJ2-7, reads SQTIHQWPATLVQPVGSPLSLECTVEGTSNPNLYWYRQAAGRGLQLLFYSVGIGQISSEVPQNLSASRPQDRQFILSSKKLLLSDSGFYLCAWNYRGVGQYFGPGTRLTVT.

The chain couples TRBV4-2 to TRBJ2-5; 10 bases match TRBD1. The length of the CDR3 is 17 residues. The germline V gene encodes CDR1 LGHNA and CDR2 YNFKEQ. Trimming took 3 bases from V and 5 from J; bases not matched to a gene: 12. In DNA, the CDR3 is TGTGCCAGCAGCCAGGAGATCCGGGACAGGGGTATGGAGACCCAGTACTTC. Its protein product is CASSQEIRDRGMETQYF.

The chain combines TRBV9 with TRBJ1-2, with TRBD1 matching 7 bases. V was clipped by 1 base and J by 2 bases; unmatched bases: 5. This CDR3 has 15 amino acids. Looked up from germline, CDR1 is SGDLS and CDR2 is YYNGEE. CDR3 sequence (DNA): TGTGCCAGCAGCGTATCGGACAGGATCAACTATGGCTACACCTTC. Translating gives CASSVSDRINYGYTF.